These T cell receptor beta chains were read from a single sample in a study of blood T cells in healthy people across ages. Each CDR3 protein is one row after TCRdb ran MiXCR on the 5' RACE reads. The data contain more than 800,000 distinct CDR3 sequences, 25% to 30% of them singletons. Sequenced sample: blood. These receptor sequences come from an elderly woman in good health. The CDR3 runs from the conserved cysteine through the conserved F or W. Each record gives: CDR3 length, V gene, D gene, clone size, J gene, CDR3 DNA, CDR3 protein. The D gene is left open where the match is weak. The size of a clone is reported for some rows only, either as once, few or many, or as a class for expanded clones.

>14|TRBV19|NA|few|TRBJ2-1
TGTGCCAGTAGTATGAACACCGATTACAATGAGCAGTTCTTC
CASSMNTDYNEQFF
>13|TRBV5-8|TRBD1|many|TRBJ2-3
TGTGCCAGCAAAAAACAGGGGCGGTATACGCAGTATTTT
CASKKQGRYTQYF
>17|TRBV5-5|TRBD2|NA|TRBJ2-7
TGTGCCAGCAGCTTGAGGCTAGCGGGGGGGCCTAGGTACGAGCAGTACTTC
CASSLRLAGGPRYEQYF
>13|TRBV4-3|NA|NA|TRBJ2-7
TGCGCCAGCAGCCAAGAAAAGGCTTACGAGCAGTACTTC
CASSQEKAYEQYF
>15|TRBV7-2|NA|many|TRBJ2-5
TGTGCCAGCAGCTCCCCCCCCCCACAGCAAGAGACCCAGTACTTC
CASSSPPPQQETQYF
>15|TRBV6-5|NA|many|TRBJ2-7
TGTGCCAGCAGTTACTCATCGGCGGGACCCTACGAGCAGTACTTC
CASSYSSAGPYEQYF
>16|TRBV6-2/TRBV6-3|TRBD2|many|TRBJ2-4
TGTGCCAGCAGTTACCCCCTAGCGGGGGGCAAAAACATTCAGTACTTC
CASSYPLAGGKNIQYF
>13|TRBV20-1|NA|many|TRBJ2-1
TGCAGTGCTGGGAAGATCCCCTACAATGAGCAGTTCTTC
CSAGKIPYNEQFF
>14|TRBV2|TRBD1|many|TRBJ1-2
TGTGCCAGCAGTGAAGCGGGGACAGCCTATGGCTACACCTTC
CASSEAGTAYGYTF
>16|TRBV27|TRBD2|few|TRBJ2-1
TGTGCCAGCAGTCTCCGACTAGCGGGGGGAGGCAATGAGCAGTTCTTC
CASSLRLAGGGNEQFF
>19|TRBV6-5|NA|few|TRBJ1-5
TGTGCCAGCAGTTACTCGATGGGGCTAAGGGGAAGGGGCAATCAGCCCCAGCATTTT
CASSYSMGLRGRGNQPQHF
>13|TRBV3-1|NA|NA|TRBJ2-1
TGTGCCGGCAGCCCCGACGGCTACAATGAGCAGTTCTTC
CAGSPDGYNEQFF
>17|TRBV4-3|NA|few|TRBJ2-7
TGCGCCAGCAGCCAAGATAATACGGACCAGGATCCCTACGAGCAGTACTTC
CASSQDNTDQDPYEQYF
>15|TRBV5-1|NA|NA|TRBJ2-5
TGCGCCAGCAGCTTGTCGGCAGAAAAACAAGAGACCCAGTACTTC
CASSLSAEKQETQYF
>15|TRBV6-2/TRBV6-3|NA|many|TRBJ2-7
TGTGCCAGCAGAAACATGGGGGTGTCCTACTACGAGCAGTACTTC
CASRNMGVSYYEQYF
>16|TRBV24-1|TRBD2|NA|TRBJ2-3
TGTGCCACCAGTAGCCGACTAGCGGGGGGGCTGGATACGCAGTATTTT
CATSSRLAGGLDTQYF
>15|TRBV7-2|NA|few|TRBJ1-2
TGTGCCAGCATCCAAAGGGCAGGGTGGGTCTATGGCTACACCTTC
CASIQRAGWVYGYTF
>14|TRBV11-2|NA|NA|TRBJ2-2
TGTGCCAGCAGCTTAGATTCTAGCTCCGGGGAGCTGTTTTTT
CASSLDSSSGELFF
>12|TRBV29-1|NA|NA|TRBJ2-1
TGCAGCATTGGACTTAACTACAATGAGCAGTTCTTC
CSIGLNYNEQFF
>13|TRBV20-1|NA|many|TRBJ2-3
TGCAGTGCTCCAGCCAACCCCACAGATACGCAGTATTTT
CSAPANPTDTQYF
>15|TRBV20-1|TRBD2|once|TRBJ2-1
TGCAGTGCAGCAAGACTAGCGGGAGGGAGGAATGAGCAGTTCTTC
CSAARLAGGRNEQFF
>15|TRBV4-2|NA|few|TRBJ2-2
TGTGCCAGCATTCGGGAACAGGGATTCACCGGGGAGCTGTTTTTT
CASIREQGFTGELFF